The clone carrying this T cell receptor beta chain was observed at least ten times. The entry originates in a study of T cells in Graves' hyperthyroidism and ophthalmopathy. Amplification of TCR beta CDR3 regions used RNA as the template. During a first-round RT-PCR of the TCR CDR3, the HTBI primer set was used. Using its own MiXCR run on the multiplex PCR reads, TCRdb lists one record per CDR3 protein. The data show under 350,000 distinct CDR3 sequences, around 15% seen once. Sequencing input: blood. The clonotype was recovered from a woman aged 55-75 years with Graves' ophthalmopathy.

CDR3 bases: TGTGCCACCACCGGACAGACCAATGAGCAGTTCTTC. As protein: CATTGQTNEQFF. The chain is built from TRBV2 and TRBJ2-1, with D tentatively TRBD1 (6 bases). Germline assignment: CDR1 SNHLY and CDR2 FYNNEI. V shed 10 bases and J shed 6 bases, with 13 bases lying between them. This CDR3 region has 12 residues.